The entry below describes one T cell receptor beta chain. No antigen is known for it. The source of the sample is a study of blood T cells in healthy people across ages. Whole-study findings and limits: Unsorted PBMCs prevented conclusive naive versus antigen-experienced comparison. Total diversity from one million sequenced T cells was likely underestimated.

CDR1 is MNHEY, CDR2 SMNVEV, per germline (reference sequence). The CDR3 runs to 14 residues. V gave up 4 bases and J gave up 8 bases; unmatched junction bases: 7. The use of a sample-barcoded 5' primer and a J-beta primer mix characterized a second PCR of about 7 to 12 cycles. TCRdb ran MiXCR on the 5' RACE reads and lists one entry per CDR3 protein. The data contain 800,000 to 900,000 distinct CDR3 sequences, around 62% of them singletons. This TCR derives from a man aged 30 to 45 in good health. The sequenced material came from blood. The rearrangement uses TRBV27 and TRBJ2-1; TRBD2 agrees at 8 bases. Here the CDR3 DNA reads TGTGCCAGCAGTTACGGGGGGGCCAACGATGAGCAGTTCTTC. Amino acids: CASSYGGANDEQFF.